Listed here are 9 T cell receptor beta chains from one sample, sequenced in a study of T cells in Graves' hyperthyroidism and ophthalmopathy. Amplified TCR beta CDR3 regions came from RNA transcripts. HTBI primers were used for first-round RT-PCR of the TCR CDR3. TCRdb reprocessed the multiplex PCR reads via MiXCR and lists one record per CDR3 protein. The sample has hundreds of thousands of distinct CDR3 sequences, about 14% seen once. Sequencing used blood. These receptor sequences come from a woman aged 45-65 years with Graves' ophthalmopathy.

This chain joins TRBV15 and TRBJ2-2; D unresolved. The germline V and J ends were trimmed by 0 bases and 1 base, with 12 bases remaining between them. The CDR3 covers 17 residues. Germline loops: CDR1 LNHNV, CDR2 YYDKDF (reference sequence). In DNA, the CDR3 is TGTGCCACCAGCAGAGAGGCGGCGCGGTTGAACACCGGGGAGCTGTTTTTT. Translation gives CATSREAARLNTGELFF. Variable domain in full (rest from reference TRBV15 and TRBJ2-2): DAMVIQNPRYQVTQFGKPVTLSCSQTLNHNVMYWYQQKSSQAPKLLFHYYDKDFNNEADTPDNFQSRRPNTSFCFLDIRSPGLGDTAMYLCATSREAARLNTGELFFGEGSRLTVL.

This clonotype was seen more than once but under ten times. CDR3 coding DNA: TGTGCCAGCAGTTTGATGACAGCTAACACTGAAGCTTTCTTT. Translation gives CASSLMTANTEAFF. The chain links TRBV28 to TRBJ1-1; TRBD1 is a possible D gene (5 bases). Germline V gene sequence: CDR1 MDHEN, CDR2 SYDVKM. Trimming cost V 3 bases and J 2 bases, with 10 bases left between them. The CDR3 totals 14 residues.

This clonotype was counted ten times or more. The chain combines TRBV18 with TRBJ2-1, with 8 bases lining up with TRBD1. The CDR3 extends over 16 amino acids. The germline V gene has CDR1 KGHSH and CDR2 LQKENI. J was trimmed by 6 bases and V by 2 bases; bases with no gene match: 9. The CDR3 is CASSPFGTGPGNEQFF. CDR3 nucleotides: TGTGCCAGCTCACCATTCGGGACAGGACCGGGCAATGAGCAGTTCTTC. Supplemented by reference TRBV18 and TRBJ2-1, the full variable domain reads NAGVMQNPRHLVRRRGQEARLRCSPMKGHSHVYWYRQLPEEGLKFMVYLQKENIIDESGMPKERFSAEFPKEGPSILRIQQVVRGDSAAYFCASSPFGTGPGNEQFFGPGTRLTVL.

This clonotype was seen once. Compared with germline, one end of the junction differs, possibly owing to a read error. The chain couples TRBV4-2 to TRBJ2-1; D perhaps matches TRBD2 (5 bases). The CDR3 totals 16 residues. CDR1 and CDR2 from the germline V gene are LGHNA and YNFKEQ. CDR3 DNA sequence: TGTGCCAGCAGCCAAGAAATGGTAGGAGGCTACAATGAGCATTTCTTC. It codes for CASSQEMVGGYNEHFF.

This clonotype came up many times. The chain carries TRBV27 and TRBJ2-1, with D perhaps matching TRBD2 (6 bases). Trimming removed 1 base at V and 5 bases at J, with 18 bases between. This CDR3 is built from 17 residues. Per germline, CDR1 MNHEY and CDR2 SMNVEV (reference sequence). The CDR3 region is CASSLLSVAARNNEQFF. The DNA of the CDR3 is TGTGCCAGCAGTTTATTGTCGGTAGCGGCGAGAAACAATGAGCAGTTCTTC.

This clonotype was seen ten or more times. The rearrangement uses TRBV6-1 and TRBJ2-5, with TRBD1 matching 10 bases. J lost 5 bases, V lost 7 bases, and 10 bases had no gene match. The CDR3 is 15 amino acids. Germline CDR1 MNHNS, CDR2 SASEGT. CDR3 amino acids: CASIADRGLWETQYF. The DNA of the CDR3 is TGTGCCAGCATTGCGGACAGGGGGTTGTGGGAGACCCAGTACTTC.

This clonotype showed up just a few times. The chain employs TRBV6-5 and TRBJ1-4; D gene ambiguous. V lost 2 bases and J lost 8, with 15 bases in between. The CDR3 covers 15 residues. Germline lookup yields CDR1 MNHEY and CDR2 SVGAGI. This CDR3 reads CASSYDPDAGEKLFF. CDR3 bases: TGTGCCAGCAGTTACGACCCCGACGCTGGCGAAAAACTGTTTTTT.

This clonotype was detected ten times or more. V usage is TRBV5-1 and J usage is TRBJ2-1; no clear D. There are 15 residues in the CDR3. The V gene's germline CDR1 is SGHRS and CDR2 YFSETQ. V shed 0 bases and J shed 6 bases, with 13 bases lying between them. The CDR3 spells CASSLAVAMTNEQFF. In DNA, the CDR3 is TGCGCCAGCAGCTTGGCAGTAGCTATGACCAATGAGCAGTTCTTC. The full variable domain, completed using reference TRBV5-1 and TRBJ2-1, is KAGVTQTPRYLIKTRGQQVTLSCSPISGHRSVSWYQQTPGQGLQFLFEYFSETQRNKGNFPGRFSGRQFSNSRSEMNVSTLELGDSALYLCASSLAVAMTNEQFFGPGTRLTVL.

The chain carries TRBV12-3 or TRBV12-4 and TRBJ2-5, with D unresolved. V lost 4 bases and J lost 5, with 23 bases in between. There are 17 residues in the CDR3. CDR3 loop: CASSSPTPKRKIETQYF. CDR3 sequence (DNA): TGTGCCAGCAGTTCCCCCACGCCCAAAAGGAAAATTGAGACCCAGTACTTC.